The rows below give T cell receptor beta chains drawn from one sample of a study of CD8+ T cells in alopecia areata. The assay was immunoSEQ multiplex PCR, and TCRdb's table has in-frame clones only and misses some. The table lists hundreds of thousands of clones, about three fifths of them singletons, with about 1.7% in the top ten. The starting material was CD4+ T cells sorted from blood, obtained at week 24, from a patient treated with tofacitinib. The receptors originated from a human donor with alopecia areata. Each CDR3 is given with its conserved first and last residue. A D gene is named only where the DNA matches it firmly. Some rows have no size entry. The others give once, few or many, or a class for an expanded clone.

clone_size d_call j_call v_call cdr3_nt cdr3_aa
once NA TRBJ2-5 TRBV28 TGTGCCAGCAGTTCGAGGCAGGAGACCCAGTACTTC CASSSRQETQYF
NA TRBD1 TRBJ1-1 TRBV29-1 TGCAGCGTTATTCTCCACGACAGGGCGAGGACTGAAGCTTTCTTT CSVILHDRARTEAFF
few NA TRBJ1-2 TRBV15 TGTGCCACCAGCAGAGAGGGCAGGACCAACTATGGCTACACCTTC CATSREGRTNYGYTF
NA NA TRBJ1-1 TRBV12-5 TGTGCTAGTGGTCAACCAGCAATGAACACTGAAGCTTTCTTT CASGQPAMNTEAFF
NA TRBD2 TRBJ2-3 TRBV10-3 TGTGCCATCACCAGCGGGGGGGTAGATACGCAGTATTTT CAITSGGVDTQYF
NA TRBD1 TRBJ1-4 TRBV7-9 TGTGCCAGCAGCCCCGGACAGGGGACTAATGAAAAACTGTTTTTT CASSPGQGTNEKLFF
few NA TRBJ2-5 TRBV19 TGTGCCAGTAGTATAGATCCAGGGGTTGAGACCCAGTACTTC CASSIDPGVETQYF
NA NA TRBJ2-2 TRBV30 TGTGCCTGGGCGGGGCTCGCCGGGGAGCTGTTTTTT CAWAGLAGELFF
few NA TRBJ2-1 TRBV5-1 TGCGCCAGCAGCTTGGGTCAGGGTGCCTACAATGAGCAGTTCTTC CASSLGQGAYNEQFF
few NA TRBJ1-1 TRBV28 TGTGCCAGCAGTTTCCGCAGGAACACTGAAGCTTTCTTT CASSFRRNTEAFF
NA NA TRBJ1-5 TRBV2 TGTGCCAGCAGGGCTAGCAATCAGCCCCAGCATTTT CASRASNQPQHF
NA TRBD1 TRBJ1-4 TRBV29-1 TGCAGCGTCGAGGAGCCGGGACAGGGAAAACTGTTTTTT CSVEEPGQGKLFF
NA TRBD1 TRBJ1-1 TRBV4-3 TGCGCCAGCAGCAGGACAGGGGATGGAACTGAAGCTTTCTTT CASSRTGDGTEAFF
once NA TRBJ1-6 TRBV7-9 TGTGCCAGCAGCTCTTATAGTCGAGGATCCCGCAGTAGGGATTCACCCCTCCACTTT CASSSYSRGSRSRDSPLHF
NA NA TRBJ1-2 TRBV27 TGTGCCAGCAGCGGGGGAACCTATGGCTACACCTTC CASSGGTYGYTF
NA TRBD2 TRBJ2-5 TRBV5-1 TGCGCCAGCAGCTTGGCGGCTAGCGGGGTAGAGACCCAGTACTTC CASSLAASGVETQYF
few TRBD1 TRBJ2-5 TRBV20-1 TGCAGTGCAGGGGGCATGACCCAGTACTTC CSAGGMTQYF
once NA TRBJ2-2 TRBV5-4 TGTGCCAGCAGCACCTTCCGCGGGGCCTCGAACACCGGGGAGCTGTTTTTT CASSTFRGASNTGELFF
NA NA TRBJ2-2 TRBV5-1 TGCGCCAGCAGCTTGGATCTCGGTTACACCGGGGAGCTGTTTTTT CASSLDLGYTGELFF
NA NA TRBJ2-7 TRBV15 TGTGCCACCAGCAGGAGCTACGGAGGGGTTGGGGCCTACGAGCAGTACTTC CATSRSYGGVGAYEQYF
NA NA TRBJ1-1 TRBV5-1 TGCGCCAGCAGCTTGGGGACAGCAGAGAACACTGAAGCTTTCTTT CASSLGTAENTEAFF
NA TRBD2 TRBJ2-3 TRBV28 TGTGCCAGCAGTTTGTCACTAGCGGGGGCTACATACACAGATACGGGAGAAGATACGCAGTATTTT CASSLSLAGATYTDTGEDTQYF
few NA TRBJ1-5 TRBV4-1 TGCGCCAGCAGCCAAGATGGGGATCAGCCCCAGCATTTT CASSQDGDQPQHF
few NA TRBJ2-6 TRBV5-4 TGTGCCAGCAGCTTGCCGCGCCAGGGTGGGGCCAACGTCCTGACTTTC CASSLPRQGGANVLTF
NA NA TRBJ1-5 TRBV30 TGTGCCTGGAGTCAGGACGGATCCAATCAGCCCCAGCATTTT CAWSQDGSNQPQHF
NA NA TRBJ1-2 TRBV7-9 TGTGCCAGCAGCTTAGCGGGGGGGACGTATGGCTACACCTTC CASSLAGGTYGYTF
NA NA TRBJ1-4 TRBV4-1 TGCGCCAGCAGCTTCGGTGGGACGGCGGCAGGAACTAATGAAAAACTGTTTTTT CASSFGGTAAGTNEKLFF
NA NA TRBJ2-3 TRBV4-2 TGTGCCAGCAGCCAAGATGCGCCCGGATCCACAGATACGCAGTATTTT CASSQDAPGSTDTQYF
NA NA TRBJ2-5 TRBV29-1 TGCAGCGCTCAAATGGAGACCCAGTACTTC CSAQMETQYF
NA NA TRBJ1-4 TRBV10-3 TGTGCCATCAGTGAAGGCCTCAATGAAAAACTGTTTTTT CAISEGLNEKLFF
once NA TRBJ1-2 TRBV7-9 TGTGCCAGCAGCTTAAGCGGCGACTATGGCTACACCTTC CASSLSGDYGYTF
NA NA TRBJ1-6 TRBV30 TGTGCCTGGACCGGGACGGAACATTCACCCCTCCACTTT CAWTGTEHSPLHF
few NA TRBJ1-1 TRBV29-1 TGCAGCGCCTCGTCGACAGGTAGGAACACTGAAGCTTTCTTT CSASSTGRNTEAFF
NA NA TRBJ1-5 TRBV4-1 TGCGCCAGCAGCCAAGGACAAGGGCCGGGACATAGCAATCAGCCCCAGCATTTT CASSQGQGPGHSNQPQHF
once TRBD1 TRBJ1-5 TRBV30 TGTGCCTGGACCCTGGACAGGTTCGATCAGCCCCAGCATTTT CAWTLDRFDQPQHF
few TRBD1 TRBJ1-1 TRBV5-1 TGCGCCAGCAGCCCAGATGGACAGGGGGCGGCTGAAGCTTTCTTT CASSPDGQGAAEAFF
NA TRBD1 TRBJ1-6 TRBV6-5 TGTGCCAGCAGGCTTACGGGGACAGGGCCATCACCCCTCCACTTT CASRLTGTGPSPLHF
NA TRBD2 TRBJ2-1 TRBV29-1 TGCAGCGTCCGACTAGCGGGAGGCTACAATGAGCAGTTCTTC CSVRLAGGYNEQFF
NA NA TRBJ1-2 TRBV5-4 TGTGCCAGCAGCTTGTGGAAGATTAACTATGGCTACACCTTC CASSLWKINYGYTF
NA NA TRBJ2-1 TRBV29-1 TGCAGCGTTGAAGCGCAGGGTCGGTTGCCTGAGCAGTTCTTC CSVEAQGRLPEQFF
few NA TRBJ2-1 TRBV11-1 TGTGCCAGCAGCTTGAGACAGTCCTACAATGAGCAGTTCTTC CASSLRQSYNEQFF
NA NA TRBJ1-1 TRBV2 TGTGCCAGCAGTTTTCAAGGGACTGAAGCTTTCTTT CASSFQGTEAFF
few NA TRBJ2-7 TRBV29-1 TGCAGCGTCGGACGACGGATGAGCTCCTACGAGCAGTACTTC CSVGRRMSSYEQYF
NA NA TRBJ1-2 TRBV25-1 TGTGCCAGCAGTGATCGAGGATCACGTAATTATGGCTACACCTTC CASSDRGSRNYGYTF
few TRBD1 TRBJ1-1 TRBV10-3 TGTGCCAGTATGACAGGGTGGAACACTGAAGCTTTCTTT CASMTGWNTEAFF
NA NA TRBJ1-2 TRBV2 TGTGCCAGCAGTGGCCCCTCAGGGGCCGCCTATGGCTACACCTTC CASSGPSGAAYGYTF
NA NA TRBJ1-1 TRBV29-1 TGCAGCGTGGAGACGGGTAACACTGAAGCTTTCTTT CSVETGNTEAFF
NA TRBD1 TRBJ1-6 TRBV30 TGTGCCTGGAGTGCCCGGACAGGGGGCCTTTACCGATCGTTT CAWSARTGGLYRSF
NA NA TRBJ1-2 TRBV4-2 TGTGCCAGCAGCCAAGGCGGCAGATCCTATGGCTACACCTTC CASSQGGRSYGYTF
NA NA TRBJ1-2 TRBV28 TGTGCCAGCAGTTTTGGGGCAGGCCGGTATGGCTACACCTTC CASSFGAGRYGYTF
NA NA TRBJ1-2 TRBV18 TGTGCCAGCTCACACCGGGAGCTGGGCTACACCTTC CASSHRELGYTF
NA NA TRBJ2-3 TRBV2 TGTGCCAGCAGCGGGGGCGCTAGCACAGATACGCAGTATTTT CASSGGASTDTQYF
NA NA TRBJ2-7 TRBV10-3 TGTGCCACCGAAAGGGACCGACGCTCCTACGAGCAGTACTTC CATERDRRSYEQYF
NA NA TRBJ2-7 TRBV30 TGTGCCTCGACGGGACTCCCAGGCTACGAGCAGTACTTC CASTGLPGYEQYF
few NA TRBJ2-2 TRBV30 TGTGCCTGGAGTGTATCCGATGGGGCCGGGGAGCTGTTTTTT CAWSVSDGAGELFF
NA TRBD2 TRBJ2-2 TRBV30 TGTGCCTGGAGTGTATTCGCGGGGGGGCTCAGGGTAACCCCCACCGGGGAGCTGTTTTTT CAWSVFAGGLRVTPTGELFF
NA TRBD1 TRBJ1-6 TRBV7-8 TGTGCCAGCAGCTTCTTCGGACAGGGGGTAGGCCCCCTCCACTTT CASSFFGQGVGPLHF
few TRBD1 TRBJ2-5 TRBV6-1 TGTGCCAGCAAGAGGAGACAGGGGGCCCAAGAGACCCAGTACTTC CASKRRQGAQETQYF
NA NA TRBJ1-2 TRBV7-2 TGTGCCAGCAGCTATATAGGGACAACCACCGGGGGCTACACCTTC CASSYIGTTTGGYTF